The 29 T cell receptor beta chains below come from one sample, sequenced in a study of T cells after yellow fever vaccination (dated by TCRdb to between 2018 and 2021). Library preparation was by 5' RACE. TCRdb records Illumina NovaSeq 6000 as the sequencer. Using fastp trimming at Q25 and MiXCR clonotype assembly, TCRdb reanalyzed the public sequencing data and kept in-frame beta chains. Duplicate CDR3 protein sequences are folded into a single record with the most common DNA and genes. This sample gives 300,000 to 350,000 distinct CDR3 sequences in total; approximately 4.5% of them show up just once. Roughly 19% of the sample goes to the ten largest clones. The treatment or condition label here, explained by the study, means: live attenuated yellow fever vaccine strain. The source was PBMCs, collected 15 days after the yellow fever booster vaccination. These receptors all come from a man in his late teens or twenties who received the YFV17D yellow fever vaccine.

This clonotype appeared many times. The rearrangement links TRBV20-1 to TRBJ2-2; 12 nucleotides match TRBD2. CDR3 size: 15 residues. Germline V lookup: CDR1 DFQATT, CDR2 SNEGSKA (reference sequence). With 1 base clipped from V and 6 bases from J, the junction kept 3 bases outside the gene matches. The CDR3 bases are TGCAGTGCTAGAGGACTAGCGGGGGTGGCCGGGGAGCTGTTTTTT. Translation: CSARGLAGVAGELFF.

In its sample, this clonotype was seen many times. The chain carries TRBV10-3 and TRBJ2-3; TRBD2 aligns across 11 bases. V trimming: 4 bases; J trimming: 1 base; junction bases outside the gene matches: 7. Per germline, CDR1 ENHRY and CDR2 SYGVKD. The CDR3 sequence is 17 residues long. CDR3 DNA sequence: TGTGCCATCAGTGGGAATAGCGGGGGGGCCGGCACAGATACGCAGTATTTT. It encodes CAISGNSGGAGTDTQYF.

This clonotype was recorded at least ten times. The chain employs TRBV12-3 or TRBV12-4 and TRBJ2-1; D may match TRBD1 or TRBD2 (5 bases each). This CDR3 region has 14 residues. V lost 5 bases and J 9 bases, leaving 17 bases between the germline ends. CDR3 DNA: TGTGCCAGCAGTCGCCCCCCCCCCGGGGCTGAGCAGTTCTTC. Translation: CASSRPPPGAEQFF.

The J gene is TRBJ2-1, the V gene TRBV7-6; 9 nucleotides line up with TRBD2. Germline V gives CDR1 SGHVS, CDR2 FNYEAQ. The CDR3 spans 16 residues. The junction had 12 bases not matched to a gene; V was cut back by 5 bases and J by 7 bases. The CDR3 nucleotides read TGTGCCAGCAGCCCCCGACCGGGACTAGCTTGGAATGAGCAGTTCTTC. Encoded protein: CASSPRPGLAWNEQFF.

In this sample, this clonotype turned up a few times. This rearrangement joins TRBV5-1 to TRBJ1-1; D unclear. This CDR3 region has 14 residues. V lost 1 base and J 1 base, leaving 8 bases between the germline ends. Germline V CDR1 and CDR2: SGHRS, YFSETQ. CDR3 DNA sequence: TGCGCCAGCAGCTTGCAGGAATGGAACACTGAAGCTTTCTTT. Translated: CASSLQEWNTEAFF.

The CDR3 reads CASSLVANLNTEAFF. The CDR3 bases are TGTGCCAGCAGCTTGGTGGCAAACTTGAACACTGAAGCTTTCTTT. This chain joins TRBV5-5 and TRBJ1-1, with D hard to call. Germline V CDR1 and CDR2: SGHKS, YYEKEE (reference sequence). CDR3 length equals 15 residues. V lost 0 bases and J 0 bases, leaving 9 bases between the germline ends.

The rearrangement links TRBV12-2 to TRBJ2-7. TRBV12-2 is a listed pseudogene. This CDR3 region has 13 residues. CDR3: CASRLGTSDEQYF. The DNA of the CDR3 is TGTGCAAGTCGCTTGGGGACCTCGGACGAGCAGTACTTC.

This clonotype was seen repeatedly, ten times or more. The rearrangement links TRBV12-3 or TRBV12-4 to TRBJ1-2, with D perhaps TRBD1 (6 bases). The CDR3 runs 17 residues. The ends were cut back, 0 bases at V and 2 bases at J, with 16 bases in the middle. The CDR3 nucleotides read TGTGCCAGCAGTTTAGCGCAAAATACAGGGATAAACTATGGCTACACCTTC. This translates into CASSLAQNTGINYGYTF.

The chain couples TRBV4-1 to TRBJ2-2; weak D call: TRBD2 (6 bases). The CDR3 spans 19 residues. Trimming shortened V by 5 bases and J by 0 bases, and 22 bases separated the two germline ends. The germline V gene has CDR1 MGHRA and CDR2 YSYEKL. DNA of the CDR3: TGCGCCAGCAGCGTTCATAAGGTGGGGGGATTGGCGAACACCGGGGAGCTGTTTTTT. Protein: CASSVHKVGGLANTGELFF.

V usage is TRBV7-2 and J usage is TRBJ2-3; the D gene is possibly TRBD1 (6 bases). Between the trimmed V and J ends, which lost 5 bases and 5 bases, there was a span of 17 bases. Per the germline V gene, CDR1 is SGHTA and CDR2 is FQGNSA. This CDR3 spans 15 amino acids. The CDR3: CASSEARVGGDTQYF. Written as DNA, the CDR3 is TGTGCCAGCAGCGAAGCGAGGGTAGGGGGAGATACGCAGTATTTT.

The chain combines TRBV6-5 with TRBJ2-1; maybe TRBD1 (6 bases). There are 17 residues in the CDR3. Germline CDR1 and CDR2: MNHEY and SVGAGI. V shed 2 bases and J shed 8 bases, with 22 bases lying between them. CDR3 in DNA: TGTGCCAGCAGTTACGGTACAGGCAGGGGACCCTTCTATGAGCAGTTCTTC. Its protein product is CASSYGTGRGPFYEQFF.

A few counts support this clonotype. The chain joins TRBV28 to TRBJ2-4, with no clear D. V lost 6 bases and J lost 0, with 24 bases in between. Germline values: CDR1 MDHEN, CDR2 SYDVKM. The length of the CDR3 is 19 residues. The CDR3 region is CASSPRTGLNLIAKNIQYF. The CDR3 region has the DNA TGTGCCAGCAGCCCCAGGACGGGCCTGAATTTGATAGCCAAAAACATTCAGTACTTC.

This clonotype has only a few counts. This chain links TRBV29-1 with TRBJ2-1; D uncertain. V was trimmed by 0 bases and J by 8 bases, leaving 11 bases between them. This CDR3 has 13 residues. CDR1 is SQVTM, CDR2 ANQGSEA, per germline. The CDR3, as DNA: TGCAGCGTTGAAGATGGCCTAGTTGATGAGCAGTTCTTC. Amino acids: CSVEDGLVDEQFF.

This clonotype was observed at least ten times. This chain links TRBV7-3 with TRBJ1-6, with 7 bases matching TRBD1. Looked up from germline, CDR1 is SGHTA and CDR2 is FQGTGA. The CDR3 contains 15 residues. Trimming at V came to 4 bases and at J to 7 bases, leaving 7 bases not matched to a gene. The CDR3 sequence: CASSSTGTANSPLHF. The CDR3 DNA sequence: TGTGCCAGCAGCTCCACTGGGACAGCGAATTCACCCCTCCACTTT.

The chain combines TRBV27 with TRBJ2-7; 8 nucleotides line up with TRBD2. Germline CDR1 MNHEY, CDR2 SMNVEV (reference sequence). The V and J ends lost 2 bases and 6 bases, in that order; junction bases with no gene match: 6. This CDR3 has 14 residues. CDR3 DNA: TGTGCCAGCAGTTTACTAGGACTAGCATCCGAGCAGTACTTC. It codes for CASSLLGLASEQYF.

This clonotype appeared a few times. The genes are TRBV5-1 and TRBJ2-2; D possibly uses TRBD1 or TRBD2 (5 bases each). Germline-derived CDR1 and CDR2 are SGHRS and YFSETQ. V lost 5 bases, J lost 0 bases, and 11 bases lay in between. The CDR3 is 15 amino acids. The CDR3 DNA follows: TGCGCCAGCAGACTCGGGGCAACGAACACCGGGGAGCTGTTTTTT. It translates to CASRLGATNTGELFF.

This clonotype was detected many times. V is TRBV12-5 and J is TRBJ1-1; the D gene is possibly TRBD1 (5 bases). CDR1 is LGHNT and CDR2 is FRNRAP in the germline V gene. Trimming shortened V by 6 bases and J by 4 bases, and 12 bases separated the two germline ends. This CDR3 is built from 13 residues. Here the CDR3 DNA reads TGTGCTAGTGGCCAATCGGGGGGCACTGAAGCTTTCTTT. Amino acids: CASGQSGGTEAFF.

This clonotype was detected many times. The chain combines TRBV28 with TRBJ2-7; 7 bases map to TRBD1. Unmatched junction bases numbered 8, after V lost 7 bases and J lost 2 bases. Per the germline V gene, CDR1 is MDHEN and CDR2 is SYDVKM. CDR3 size: 14 residues. CDR3 nucleotides: TGTGCCAGCAAATCCGGGACAGAGGCCTACGAGCAGTACTTC. This sequence encodes CASKSGTEAYEQYF.

Many counts were recorded for this clonotype. V usage is TRBV5-1 and J usage is TRBJ1-1; D possibly corresponds to TRBD1 (6 bases). There are 15 residues in the CDR3. The ends were cut back, 2 bases at V and 11 bases at J, with 22 bases in the middle. CDR1 and CDR2 (germline): SGHRS, YFSETQ. CDR3 protein: CASSLDLQGPGVAFF. CDR3 sequence (DNA): TGCGCCAGCAGCTTAGACCTCCAGGGGCCCGGCGTGGCTTTCTTT.

There are many counts of this clonotype. The chain joins TRBV24-1 to TRBJ2-1, with a possible D match to TRBD1 (5 bases). The V gene lost 4 bases and the J gene lost 0 bases, with 12 bases spanning the gap. This CDR3 spans 16 amino acids. Germline V CDR1 and CDR2: KGHDR, SFDVKD. CDR3 protein: CATSDPGSSSYNEQFF. In DNA, the CDR3 is TGTGCCACCAGTGACCCAGGGTCGAGCTCCTACAATGAGCAGTTCTTC.

This clonotype was found many times. V is TRBV5-5 and J is TRBJ1-1; 9 bases are shared with TRBD1. Germline CDR1 is SGHKS and CDR2 is YYEKEE (reference sequence). The CDR3 sequence is 17 residues long. Germline trimming cut 0 bases from V and 5 bases from J; bases unmatched to any gene: 11. CDR3 DNA: TGTGCCAGCAGCTTGGGTCCGGGACAGGGCAGAAGGACTGAAGCTTTCTTT. Translation gives CASSLGPGQGRRTEAFF.

There are many counts of this clonotype. V gene TRBV7-9 combines with J gene TRBJ2-1, with 7 bases matching TRBD2. CDR1 is SEHNR and CDR2 is FQNEAQ in the germline V gene (reference sequence). The length of the CDR3 is 16 residues. J was trimmed by 0 bases and V by 7 bases; bases with no gene match: 9. The CDR3 nucleotides read TGTGCCAGCATCACACAGCGGGGAAGCTCCTACAATGAGCAGTTCTTC. This translates into CASITQRGSSYNEQFF.

This clonotype was found a few times. In DNA form, the CDR3 reads TGCGCCAGCAGCCACCCCGCCGGGGGGTCCTACGAGCAGTACTTC. Translating it yields CASSHPAGGSYEQYF. The genes are TRBV4-1 and TRBJ2-7, with 7 bases that match TRBD2. V was pared by 3 bases and J by 1 base, with 6 bases of the junction left unmatched. Germline loops: CDR1 MGHRA, CDR2 YSYEKL. The CDR3 spans 15 residues.

This sequence joins TRBV2 and TRBJ1-6; no clear D. Trimming removed 6 bases at V and 10 bases at J, with 19 bases between. CDR1 and CDR2 (germline): SNHLY, FYNNEI. The CDR3 totals 15 residues. As DNA, the CDR3 is TGTGCCAGCAGGGCTAATTTTCGGGATCGGTCACCCCTCCACTTT. Protein sequence: CASRANFRDRSPLHF.

The V and J genes are TRBV12-3 or TRBV12-4 and TRBJ2-2, with D perhaps matching TRBD2 (6 bases). V was clipped by 11 bases and J by 3 bases, with 10 bases between them. This CDR3 region has 12 residues. CDR3 sequence (DNA): TGTGCCGCCGGGGGTGACACCGGGGAGCTGTTTTTT. As protein: CAAGGDTGELFF.

This clonotype was picked up a small number of times. The rearrangement uses TRBV11-1 and TRBJ2-7; D remains unclear. V was clipped by 4 bases and J by 5 bases, with 6 bases between them. The CDR3 consists of 11 residues. Germline-derived CDR1 and CDR2 are SGHAT and FQDESV (reference sequence). Here the CDR3 DNA reads TGTGCCAGCAGCTCTTATAACGAGCAGTACTTC. Translated, it gives CASSSYNEQYF.

The rearrangement links TRBV10-3 to TRBJ2-7, with TRBD1 matching over 7 bases. The CDR3 runs 12 residues. In germline, CDR1 is ENHRY, CDR2 SYGVKD. V was pared by 10 bases and J by 4 bases, with 7 bases of the junction left unmatched. The DNA of the CDR3 is TGTGCCACCCGGACAGGACCGTACGAGCAGTACGTC. Its protein product is CATRTGPYEQYV.

This clonotype was seen at least ten times. V is TRBV7-2 and J is TRBJ2-1; 7 bases agree with TRBD1. This CDR3 comprises 15 residues. V was clipped by 6 bases and J by 7 bases; unmatched bases: 12. The V gene's germline CDR1 is SGHTA and CDR2 FQGNSA. The CDR3 sequence: CASSWDRGVRNEQFF. In DNA form, the CDR3 reads TGTGCCAGCAGTTGGGACAGAGGGGTAAGGAATGAGCAGTTCTTC.

This clonotype occurred many times. This chain joins TRBV5-5 and TRBJ1-2; D might be TRBD1 (6 bases). The germline V gene encodes CDR1 SGHKS and CDR2 YYEKEE (reference sequence). The CDR3 has 14 amino acids. Trimming took off 5 bases at V and 4 bases at J, with 15 bases between the two ends. The CDR3 nucleotides read TGTGCCAGCAGAAGGGTTGGGGGCGGCTATGGCTACACCTTC. It translates to CASRRVGGGYGYTF.